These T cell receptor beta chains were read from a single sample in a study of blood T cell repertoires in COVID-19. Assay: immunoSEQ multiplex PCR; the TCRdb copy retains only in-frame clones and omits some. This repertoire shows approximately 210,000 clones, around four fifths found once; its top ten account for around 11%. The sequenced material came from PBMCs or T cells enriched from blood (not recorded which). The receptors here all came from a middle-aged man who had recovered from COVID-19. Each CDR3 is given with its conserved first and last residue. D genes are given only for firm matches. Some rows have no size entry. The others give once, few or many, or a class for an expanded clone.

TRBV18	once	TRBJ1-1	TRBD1	CASSPHPGQGFWGTEAFF	TGTGCCAGCTCACCTCATCCGGGACAGGGGTTCTGGGGCACTGAAGCTTTCTTT
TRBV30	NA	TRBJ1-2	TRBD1	CAWSGGTGPYTF	TGTGCCTGGAGTGGCGGGACAGGGCCATACACCTTC
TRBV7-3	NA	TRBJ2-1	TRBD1	CASSPFPGQGYVNEQFF	TGTGCCAGCAGCCCGTTCCCCGGACAGGGGTATGTCAATGAGCAGTTCTTC
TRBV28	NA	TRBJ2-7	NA	CASTSENYEQYF	TGTGCCAGCACCTCCGAGAACTACGAGCAGTACTTC
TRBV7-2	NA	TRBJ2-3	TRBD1	CASSLRGRPDTQYF	TGTGCCAGCAGCCTCAGGGGGCGCCCAGATACGCAGTATTTT
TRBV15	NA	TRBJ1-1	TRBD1	CATTPTGTNTEAFF	TGTGCCACCACTCCGACAGGGACGAACACTGAAGCTTTCTTT
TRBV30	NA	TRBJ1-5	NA	CAWRRQGNQPQHF	TGTGCCTGGAGAAGACAGGGCAATCAGCCCCAGCATTTT
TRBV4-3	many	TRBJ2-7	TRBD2	CASSQNGLAGTLLEEQYF	TGCGCCAGCAGCCAAAACGGACTAGCGGGAACCCTATTGGAAGAGCAGTACTTC
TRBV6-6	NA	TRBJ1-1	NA	CASSSQGNTEAFF	TGTGCCAGCAGCTCACAGGGAAACACTGAAGCTTTCTTT
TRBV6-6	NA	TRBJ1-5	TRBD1	CASRPTRQGLGQPQHF	TGTGCCAGCAGGCCCACCCGACAGGGCTTGGGTCAGCCCCAGCATTTT
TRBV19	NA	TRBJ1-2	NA	CASSTFRVKDYGYTF	TGTGCCAGTAGTACCTTCAGGGTAAAAGATTATGGCTACACCTTC
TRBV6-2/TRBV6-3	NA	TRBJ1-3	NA	CASSRQNTGPGNTIYF	TGTGCCAGCAGTCGCCAAAATACAGGACCTGGAAACACCATATATTTT
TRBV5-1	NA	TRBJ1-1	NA	CASTEGPNTEAFF	TGCGCCAGCACCGAGGGTCCGAACACTGAAGCTTTCTTT
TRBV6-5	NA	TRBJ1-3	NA	CASSYSTLSGNTIYF	TGTGCCAGCAGTTACTCTACTCTCTCTGGAAACACCATATATTTT
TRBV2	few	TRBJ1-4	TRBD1	CASNLLRQGKLYQQKLFF	TGTGCCAGCAATCTCTTAAGACAGGGTAAACTGTATCAGCAAAAACTGTTTTTT
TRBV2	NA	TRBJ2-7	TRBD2	CAIGLAETYEQYF	TGTGCCATCGGACTAGCGGAGACCTACGAGCAGTACTTC
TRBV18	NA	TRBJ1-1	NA	CASSPLEDTEAFF	TGTGCCAGCTCACCCCTCGAGGACACTGAAGCTTTCTTT
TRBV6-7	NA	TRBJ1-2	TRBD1	CASSYPTPDRVNYGYTF	TGTGCCAGCAGTTACCCCACCCCGGACAGGGTCAACTATGGCTACACCTTC
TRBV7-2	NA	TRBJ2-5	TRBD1	CASSLMTGVYQETQYF	TGTGCCAGCAGCTTAATGACAGGGGTATACCAAGAGACCCAGTACTTC
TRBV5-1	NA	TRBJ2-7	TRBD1	CASSSTGGGRYAEQYF	TGCGCCAGCAGTTCCACAGGGGGCGGACGGTACGCCGAGCAGTACTTC